The rows below give T cell receptor beta chains drawn from one sample of a study of Graves' ophthalmopathy and Graves' hyperthyroidism. TCRdb redid the calling of the multiplex PCR reads with MiXCR, one entry per CDR3 protein. The data contain approximately 150,000 distinct CDR3 sequences, roughly two fifths of them singletons. The sample was peripheral blood. These receptor sequences come from a man younger than 45 with Graves' ophthalmopathy. Both conserved end residues are part of each CDR3. The D gene is left open where the match is weak. For some rows the clone size is stated as once, few or many, or as a class when expanded; others skip it.

cdr3_nt: TGTGCCAGCAGTTGGATTTTCGGGGGGCATTCTGAAGCTTTCTTT
cdr3_aa: CASSWIFGGHSEAFF
d_call: .
j_call: TRBJ1-1
clone_size: many
v_call: TRBV6-2/TRBV6-3

cdr3_nt: TGTGCCAGCAGACTCGACCCAGGGGCAGGGAACACCGGGGAGCTGTTTTTT
cdr3_aa: CASRLDPGAGNTGELFF
d_call: .
j_call: TRBJ2-2
clone_size: many
v_call: TRBV6-4

cdr3_nt: TGTGCCTGGAGTATCTCCGACAGTGGCAATCAGCCCCAGCATTTT
cdr3_aa: CAWSISDSGNQPQHF
d_call: .
j_call: TRBJ1-5
clone_size: many
v_call: TRBV30

cdr3_nt: TGTGCCAGCAGTCGGGAATTGGCTGGGACCCAGTACTTC
cdr3_aa: CASSRELAGTQYF
d_call: .
j_call: TRBJ2-5
clone_size: .
v_call: TRBV12-3/TRBV12-4

cdr3_nt: TGCAGTGCTAAAGGGACAGGCAATTCTGTCTACACCTTC
cdr3_aa: CSAKGTGNSVYTF
d_call: TRBD1
j_call: TRBJ1-2
clone_size: many
v_call: TRBV20-1

cdr3_nt: TGTGCCACCAGTGATGGGCCGGGACAGGGATCCTCTGGGGCCAACGTCCTGACTTTC
cdr3_aa: CATSDGPGQGSSGANVLTF
d_call: TRBD1
j_call: TRBJ2-6
clone_size: many
v_call: TRBV24-1

cdr3_nt: TGCAGCGAAAAAAGCGGGAGGGCGGAGACCCAGTACTTC
cdr3_aa: CSEKSGRAETQYF
d_call: TRBD2
j_call: TRBJ2-5
clone_size: few
v_call: TRBV29-1

cdr3_nt: TGCAGCTATGCCGGGACAGGGGCCTACGAGCAGTACTTC
cdr3_aa: CSYAGTGAYEQYF
d_call: TRBD1
j_call: TRBJ2-7
clone_size: many
v_call: TRBV29-1

cdr3_nt: TGTGCCAGCAGCTTAGGGCCGAACTACGAGCAGTACTTC
cdr3_aa: CASSLGPNYEQYF
d_call: .
j_call: TRBJ2-7
clone_size: many
v_call: TRBV7-9

cdr3_nt: TGTGCCAGCAGTTTCGCCAGGAGGACCGGGGAGCTGTTTTTT
cdr3_aa: CASSFARRTGELFF
d_call: .
j_call: TRBJ2-2
clone_size: many
v_call: TRBV12-3/TRBV12-4

cdr3_nt: TGTGCCAGCAGTACACAGGGAGGGCACAATCAGCCCCAGCATTTT
cdr3_aa: CASSTQGGHNQPQHF
d_call: .
j_call: TRBJ1-5
clone_size: .
v_call: TRBV27

cdr3_nt: TGTGCCAGCAGTTCCGGGACAGGTTTTCAGCCCCAGCATTTT
cdr3_aa: CASSSGTGFQPQHF
d_call: TRBD1
j_call: TRBJ1-5
clone_size: many
v_call: TRBV12-3/TRBV12-4

cdr3_nt: TGTGCCAGCAGCGGGGACACGGGGAGCGGGGAGCTGTTTTTT
cdr3_aa: CASSGDTGSGELFF
d_call: .
j_call: TRBJ2-2
clone_size: .
v_call: TRBV7-2

cdr3_nt: TGTGCCATCAGAGCCACCGAGGGACAGGGCTTGCAGTACTTC
cdr3_aa: CAIRATEGQGLQYF
d_call: TRBD1
j_call: TRBJ2-7
clone_size: few
v_call: TRBV10-3

cdr3_nt: TGTGCCAGCAGTTCAAGGGGGCCGCTGGGTCAGCCCCAGCATTTT
cdr3_aa: CASSSRGPLGQPQHF
d_call: TRBD1
j_call: TRBJ1-5
clone_size: .
v_call: TRBV6-5

cdr3_nt: TGTGCCAGCAGTGGGGGACAGAGCACAGATACGCAGTATTTT
cdr3_aa: CASSGGQSTDTQYF
d_call: TRBD1
j_call: TRBJ2-3
clone_size: many
v_call: TRBV28

cdr3_nt: TGTGCCAGCAGTGGAGGAGGATTGGAGACCCAGTACTTC
cdr3_aa: CASSGGGLETQYF
d_call: .
j_call: TRBJ2-5
clone_size: .
v_call: TRBV6-2/TRBV6-3

cdr3_nt: TGTGCCAGCAGTTACTCGAGTATAGATAGGCGGGAGGACCCCTACGAGCAGTACTTC
cdr3_aa: CASSYSSIDRREDPYEQYF
d_call: TRBD2
j_call: TRBJ2-7
clone_size: .
v_call: TRBV6-2/TRBV6-3

cdr3_nt: TGTGCCAGCAGCCAAGAGGACACCTCGAACACTGAAGCTTTCTTT
cdr3_aa: CASSQEDTSNTEAFF
d_call: .
j_call: TRBJ1-1
clone_size: .
v_call: TRBV4-2

cdr3_nt: TGTGCCAGCAGTGAAGCAGGTTCCTCCTACGAGCAGTACTTC
cdr3_aa: CASSEAGSSYEQYF
d_call: .
j_call: TRBJ2-7
clone_size: few
v_call: TRBV6-1

cdr3_nt: TGTGCCAGCAGTTCCTCCGGGGGCACGGAGACCCAGTACTTC
cdr3_aa: CASSSSGGTETQYF
d_call: .
j_call: TRBJ2-5
clone_size: .
v_call: TRBV12-3/TRBV12-4

cdr3_nt: TGTGCCATCATTTGCCGGGACAGGGGGCCCGAAAACATTCAGTACTTC
cdr3_aa: CAIICRDRGPENIQYF
d_call: TRBD1
j_call: TRBJ2-4
clone_size: many
v_call: TRBV10-3

cdr3_nt: TGTGCCAGCACTGTAGCTGGGTCACCCCTCCACTTT
cdr3_aa: CASTVAGSPLHF
d_call: .
j_call: TRBJ1-6
clone_size: .
v_call: TRBV12-3/TRBV12-4

cdr3_nt: TGTGCCAGCAGTTACATGCCGGGGGAGCAGTACTTC
cdr3_aa: CASSYMPGEQYF
d_call: .
j_call: TRBJ2-7
clone_size: .
v_call: TRBV6-2/TRBV6-3

cdr3_nt: TGTGCCAGCACCCCCCAGCTGGGGAGAGAGACCCAGTACTTC
cdr3_aa: CASTPQLGRETQYF
d_call: .
j_call: TRBJ2-5
clone_size: many
v_call: TRBV2

cdr3_nt: TGTGCCAGCCTCCCGGTGCAGGGGTCGAACACTGAAGCTTTCTTT
cdr3_aa: CASLPVQGSNTEAFF
d_call: .
j_call: TRBJ1-1
clone_size: .
v_call: TRBV6-1

cdr3_nt: TGCAGTGCTAGAGATCGAACAGGGGCGACCTACGAGCAGTACTTC
cdr3_aa: CSARDRTGATYEQYF
d_call: TRBD1
j_call: TRBJ2-7
clone_size: .
v_call: TRBV20-1

cdr3_nt: TGTGCCAGCAGCTTAGGGGGGGGCCTACAAGAGACCCAGTACTTC
cdr3_aa: CASSLGGGLQETQYF
d_call: .
j_call: TRBJ2-5
clone_size: .
v_call: TRBV7-2

cdr3_nt: TGTGCCAGCAGTTACTCTGCGGGGAAGCTACAAGAGACCCAGTACTTC
cdr3_aa: CASSYSAGKLQETQYF
d_call: .
j_call: TRBJ2-5
clone_size: .
v_call: TRBV6-2/TRBV6-3

cdr3_nt: TGTGCCAGCAGTTACTCTCGGACAGGGGGCAATCAGCCCCAGCATTTT
cdr3_aa: CASSYSRTGGNQPQHF
d_call: TRBD1
j_call: TRBJ1-5
clone_size: few
v_call: TRBV6-2/TRBV6-3

cdr3_nt: TGTGCCAGCAGCCCCCAGGACGCGCCTGGGGCCCCCTACGAGCAGTACTTC
cdr3_aa: CASSPQDAPGAPYEQYF
d_call: .
j_call: TRBJ2-7
clone_size: many
v_call: TRBV11-2

cdr3_nt: TGTGCCAGCAGCTCCCTCAAAGGATCAAGCTCTGGAAACACCATATATTTT
cdr3_aa: CASSSLKGSSSGNTIYF
d_call: .
j_call: TRBJ1-3
clone_size: many
v_call: TRBV7-9

cdr3_nt: TGCGCCAGCAGCCAAGAACAGCTCAGAGGGTACGAGCAGTACTTC
cdr3_aa: CASSQEQLRGYEQYF
d_call: .
j_call: TRBJ2-7
clone_size: .
v_call: TRBV4-1

cdr3_nt: TGTGCCAGCAGCGACTTGAAGGATGGCGGCGAGCAGTACTTC
cdr3_aa: CASSDLKDGGEQYF
d_call: .
j_call: TRBJ2-7
clone_size: few
v_call: TRBV6-2/TRBV6-3

cdr3_nt: TGCGCCAGCAGTCCAATTCCAGGGGGCGGCGGCGAGCAGTACTTC
cdr3_aa: CASSPIPGGGGEQYF
d_call: TRBD1
j_call: TRBJ2-7
clone_size: .
v_call: TRBV5-1

cdr3_nt: TGTGCCAGCAATGGGGGAAGGACAGACTACGAGCAGTACTTC
cdr3_aa: CASNGGRTDYEQYF
d_call: .
j_call: TRBJ2-7
clone_size: .
v_call: TRBV12-3/TRBV12-4